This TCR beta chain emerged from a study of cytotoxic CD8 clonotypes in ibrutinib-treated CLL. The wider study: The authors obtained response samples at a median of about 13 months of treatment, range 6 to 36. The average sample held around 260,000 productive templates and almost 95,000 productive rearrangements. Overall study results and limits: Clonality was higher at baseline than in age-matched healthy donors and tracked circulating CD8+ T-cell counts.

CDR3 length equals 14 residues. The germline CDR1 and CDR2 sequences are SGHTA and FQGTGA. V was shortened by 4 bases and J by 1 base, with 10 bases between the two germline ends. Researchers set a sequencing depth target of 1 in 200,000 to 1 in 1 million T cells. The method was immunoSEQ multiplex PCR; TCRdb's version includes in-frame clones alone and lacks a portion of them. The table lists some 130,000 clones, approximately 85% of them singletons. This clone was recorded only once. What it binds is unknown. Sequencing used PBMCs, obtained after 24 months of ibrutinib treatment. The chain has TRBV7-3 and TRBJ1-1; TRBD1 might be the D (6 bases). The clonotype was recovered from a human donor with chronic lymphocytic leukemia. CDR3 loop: CASSSGVGNTEAFF. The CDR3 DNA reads TGTGCCAGCAGCTCAGGGGTGGGGAACACTGAAGCTTTCTTT.